A single sample gave rise to the 2 T cell receptor beta chains below, sequenced in a study of shared clonotypes between healthy human individuals (dated by TCRdb to the early 2020s). The method behind the library was the immunoSEQ multiplex PCR assay. Drawn from immuneACCESS, this table holds only the in-frame rearrangements with V and J called that TCRdb kept. Clones are partly lost; checked studies trace under half to an unresolved V gene and leave the rest unexplained. The sample yields 2 million to 2.5 million clones; 90% to 97% were counted once. Over 0.1% of the sample goes to the ten largest clones. The material sequenced was naive CD4+ T cells sorted from blood. In the paper's terms, the cell subset or site label means: CD45RA+ positively selected. These receptors originate from a young man in good health.

The chain couples TRBV29-1 to TRBJ2-7; TRBD1 agrees at 7 bases. CDR3 size: 11 residues. Germline-derived CDR1 and CDR2 are SQVTM and ANQGSEA. Trimming cost V 8 bases and J 3 bases; bases outside gene matches: 4. In DNA, the CDR3 is TGCAGCTCCCGGACAGGCTACGAGCAGTACTTC. This translates into CSSRTGYEQYF.

The rearrangement links TRBV11-3 to TRBJ2-7; possibly TRBD1 for D (6 bases). Germline-derived CDR1 and CDR2 are SGHNT and YENEEA. The CDR3 runs to 16 residues. Trimming shortened V by 2 bases and J by 2 bases, and 16 bases separated the two germline ends. The CDR3 spells CASSLSFGDTPYEQYF. The CDR3 DNA reads as TGTGCCAGCAGCTTATCCTTTGGGGACACTCCCTACGAGCAGTACTTC.